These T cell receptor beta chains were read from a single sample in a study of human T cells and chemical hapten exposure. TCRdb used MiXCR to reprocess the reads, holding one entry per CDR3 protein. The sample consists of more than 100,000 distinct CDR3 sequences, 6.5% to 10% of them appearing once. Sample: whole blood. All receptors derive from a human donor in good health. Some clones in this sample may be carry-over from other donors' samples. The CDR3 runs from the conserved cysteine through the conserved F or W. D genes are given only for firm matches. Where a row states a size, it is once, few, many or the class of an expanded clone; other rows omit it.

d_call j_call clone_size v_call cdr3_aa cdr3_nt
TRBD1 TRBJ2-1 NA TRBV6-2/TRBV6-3 CASSYSTSGTGGEGSYNEQFF TGTGCCAGCAGTTACTCTACTTCCGGGACAGGGGGCGAGGGTTCCTACAATGAGCAGTTCTTC
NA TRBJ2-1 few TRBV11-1 CASSRSSYNEQFF TGTGCCAGCAGCCGGAGCTCCTACAATGAGCAGTTCTTC
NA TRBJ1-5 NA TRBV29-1 CSVTFAGRNQPQHF TGCAGCGTTACTTTTGCAGGGAGAAATCAGCCCCAGCATTTT
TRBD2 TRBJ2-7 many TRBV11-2 CASRPTSGRIIEQYF TGTGCCAGCAGGCCGACTAGCGGGAGAATTATCGAGCAGTACTTC
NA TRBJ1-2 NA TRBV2 CASSYSGNYGYTF TGTGCCAGCAGTTACAGCGGTAACTATGGCTACACCTTC
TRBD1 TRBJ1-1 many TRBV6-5 CASSRTGDDTEAFF TGTGCCAGCAGCCGTACAGGGGATGACACTGAAGCTTTCTTT
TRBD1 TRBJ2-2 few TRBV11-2 CASRLTGENTGELFF TGTGCCAGCAGGCTAACAGGGGAGAACACCGGGGAGCTGTTTTTT
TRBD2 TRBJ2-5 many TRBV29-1 CSVLTSGKETQYF TGCAGCGTCTTGACTAGCGGGAAAGAGACCCAGTACTTC
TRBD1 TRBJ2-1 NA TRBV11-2 CASSPLGQSNEQFF TGTGCCAGCAGCCCATTGGGACAGTCCAATGAGCAGTTCTTC
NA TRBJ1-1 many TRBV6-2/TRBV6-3 CASSYEWDTEAFF TGTGCCAGCAGTTACGAGTGGGACACTGAAGCTTTCTTT
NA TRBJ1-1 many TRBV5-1 CASRTGKNTEAFF TGCGCCAGCAGAACGGGCAAGAACACTGAAGCTTTCTTT
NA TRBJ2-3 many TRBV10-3 CAIEGDGDTQYF TGTGCCATCGAGGGGGATGGGGATACGCAGTATTTT
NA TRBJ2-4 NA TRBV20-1 CSVIPGENIQYF TGCAGTGTTATCCCAGGGGAGAACATTCAGTACTTC
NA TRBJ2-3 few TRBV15 CATTSSRGDTQYF TGTGCAACTACGTCTAGTAGGGGAGATACGCAGTATTTT
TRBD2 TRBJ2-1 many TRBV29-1 CSVEGLDSGGFYNEQFF TGCAGCGTTGAAGGTCTCGATAGCGGGGGGTTTTACAATGAGCAGTTCTTC
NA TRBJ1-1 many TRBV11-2 CASSLAGQGTEAFF TGTGCCAGCAGCTTGGCAGGGCAGGGCACTGAAGCTTTCTTT
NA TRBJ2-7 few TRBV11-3 CASSNARGGEQYF TGTGCCAGCAGCAACGCCAGAGGGGGCGAGCAGTACTTC
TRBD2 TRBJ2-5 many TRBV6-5 CASSSTSGVQETQYF TGTGCCAGCAGCTCTACTAGCGGAGTTCAAGAGACCCAGTACTTC
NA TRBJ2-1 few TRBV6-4 CASSRYTYNEQFF TGTGCCAGCAGTCGGTACACCTACAATGAGCAGTTCTTC
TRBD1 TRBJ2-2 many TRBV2 CASRADRGDTGELFF TGTGCCAGCAGGGCCGACAGGGGGGATACCGGGGAGCTGTTTTTT
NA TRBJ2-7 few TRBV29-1 CSGKDYPSSYEQYF TGCAGCGGCAAGGACTATCCTAGCTCCTACGAGCAGTACTTC
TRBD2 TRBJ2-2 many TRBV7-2 CASSLLAVNTGELFF TGTGCCAGCAGCCTACTAGCGGTGAACACCGGGGAGCTGTTTTTT
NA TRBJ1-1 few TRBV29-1 CSVDRQGVTFF TGCAGCGTTGATCGGCAGGGTGTGACTTTCTTT
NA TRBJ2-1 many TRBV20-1 CSARDRARYPYNEQFF TGCAGTGCTAGAGATCGGGCTCGCTATCCCTACAATGAGCAGTTCTTC
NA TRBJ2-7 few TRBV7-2 CASSLEGTPTYEQYF TGTGCCAGCAGCTTAGAAGGGACTCCTACCTACGAGCAGTACTTC
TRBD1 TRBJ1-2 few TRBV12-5 CASYGTGTFHGYTF TGTGCTAGTTACGGGACAGGGACATTCCATGGCTACACCTTC
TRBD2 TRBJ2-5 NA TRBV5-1 CASSRVAGGSQETQYF TGCGCCAGCAGCCGTGTCGCGGGAGGATCCCAAGAGACCCAGTACTTC
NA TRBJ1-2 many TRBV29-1 CSVDRLLPNYGYTF TGCAGCGTTGATCGTCTTCTACCCAACTATGGCTACACCTTC
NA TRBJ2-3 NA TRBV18 CASSPGYADTQYF TGTGCCAGCTCACCAGGGTATGCAGATACGCAGTATTTT
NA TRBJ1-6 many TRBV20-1 CSARDRLVGNLNSPLHF TGCAGTGCTAGAGATAGACTAGTAGGGAATCTTAATTCACCCCTCCACTTT
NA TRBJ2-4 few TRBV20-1 CSATLAKNIQYF TGCAGTGCTACTCTAGCCAAAAACATTCAGTACTTC